This T cell receptor beta chain emerged from a study of cytomegalovirus exposure and HLA in healthy donors. Across the whole study: Membership in the Caucasian-associated ancestry cluster was found for around 85% of approximately 400 genotyped donors. Broader study findings: Earlier findings revealed that most TCR beta V segments proved productive either about 87% or about 30% of the time.

It was with 60 Vbeta and 13 Jbeta primers that the PCR ran. Using immunoSEQ multiplex PCR, the repertoire was profiled, and TCRdb retains in-frame clones only, with some absent. This repertoire comprises some 75,000 clones; its ten largest clones make up about 0.83%. Worth noting for this clone: The antigen is undetermined.

Deletions cut 4 bases from V and 7 bases from J, with 13 bases between. Germline lookup yields CDR1 SQVTM and CDR2 ANQGSEA. This CDR3 is built from 12 residues. The chain links TRBV29-1 to TRBJ1-1, with a tentative D call TRBD1 (5 bases). The TCR originated in a boy under 18 in good health and CMV-seronegative. The sequencing input was PBMCs. The CDR3 spells CSVVQRGGEAFF. The CDR3 nucleotides read TGCAGCGTTGTACAGAGGGGAGGTGAAGCTTTCTTT. The whole variable domain, remainder taken from reference TRBV29-1 and TRBJ1-1, is SAVISQKPSRDICQRGTSLTIQCQVDSQVTMMFWYRQQPGQSLTLIATANQGSEATYESGFVIDKFPISRPNLTFSTLTVSNMSPEDSSIYLCSVVQRGGEAFFGQGTRLTVV.